Each of the 11 T cell receptor beta chains below was sequenced from the same sample in a study of T cells in Graves' hyperthyroidism and ophthalmopathy. From RNA transcripts, TCR beta CDR3 regions were amplified. The HTBI set primed first-round TCR CDR3 RT-PCR. TCRdb used MiXCR to reprocess the multiplex PCR reads, holding one entry per CDR3 protein. In the table there are some 650,000 distinct CDR3 sequences, around 15% of which are singletons. Sequenced: blood. These receptors were taken from a woman between 40 and 55 years old with Graves' ophthalmopathy.

Turning to this clonotype: Since a much larger clone is just one base distant, this may be a read error. The rearrangement uses TRBV3-1 and TRBJ2-3; no clear D. The CDR3 runs to 14 residues. Germline V gives CDR1 LGHDT, CDR2 YNNKEL (reference sequence). CDR3 region: CAGSQDLLVNTQYF. The CDR3 DNA reads as TGTGCCGGCAGCCAAGATCTGCTTGTTAATACGCAGTATTTT.

This clonotype was recorded many times. V is TRBV6-1 and J is TRBJ2-7; tentative D call: TRBD2 (6 bases). The V gene lost 5 bases and the J gene lost 1 base, with 21 bases spanning the gap. CDR3 length equals 17 residues. Germline V gene sequence: CDR1 MNHNS, CDR2 SASEGT. For the CDR3, the DNA is TGTGCCAGCAGTACTGACCCCGCGGGACCTCTTTCCTACGAGCAGTACTTC. Amino acids: CASSTDPAGPLSYEQYF.

In this sample, this clonotype turned up many times. The chain links TRBV28 to TRBJ2-5; 7 bases match TRBD1. This CDR3 contains 17 residues. The ends lost 5 bases at V and 2 bases at J; junction bases unmatched: 14. Germline CDR1 reads MDHEN; CDR2 reads SYDVKM. CDR3 nucleotide sequence: TGTGCCAGCAGTGCCCTAACCGGGACAGAATTTCAAGAGACCCAGTACTTC. It yields the protein CASSALTGTEFQETQYF.

This chain joins TRBV20-1 and TRBJ1-2; D possibly corresponds to TRBD1 (5 bases). Germline CDR1 and CDR2: DFQATT and SNEGSKA (reference sequence). The CDR3 runs to 14 residues. The V gene lost 0 bases and the J gene lost 4 bases, with 12 bases spanning the gap. The CDR3 coding sequence is TGCAGTGCTAGAGAACCAACTGGGGCCTATGGCTACACCTTC. Translation: CSAREPTGAYGYTF.

This chain links TRBV6-1 with TRBJ2-7, with TRBD1 as a possible D gene (5 bases). V lost 4 bases and J 0 bases, leaving 13 bases between the germline ends. The CDR3 has 15 amino acids. Germline lookup yields CDR1 MNHNS and CDR2 SASEGT. Here the CDR3 DNA reads TGTGCCAGCAGTGTACGACAGAGGAGCTCCTACGAGCAGTACTTC. It translates to CASSVRQRSSYEQYF.

This clonotype was seen only a few times. The J gene is TRBJ2-7, the V gene TRBV7-9, with D unresolved. Germline CDR1 is SEHNR and CDR2 is FQNEAQ (reference sequence). V gave up 5 bases and J gave up 2 bases, with 25 bases separating them. This CDR3 is 18 amino acids long. Here the CDR3 DNA reads TGTGCCAGCAGCAGACCAGCGAGTGCAGTCCTAAACACCTACGAGCAGTACTTC. It yields the protein CASSRPASAVLNTYEQYF.

In its sample, this clonotype was seen many times. The chain recombines TRBV7-3 with TRBJ1-2; TRBD1 agrees at 9 bases. The CDR3 is 14 amino acids. The germline V gene encodes CDR1 SGHTA and CDR2 FQGTGA. V was pared by 5 bases and J by 8 bases, with 9 bases of the junction left unmatched. The CDR3 coding sequence is TGTGCCAGCAGCCCAAGGGGACAGGGCGGAGGCTACACCTTC. Translation: CASSPRGQGGGYTF.

This clonotype has ten or more counts. The V and J genes are TRBV12-3 or TRBV12-4 and TRBJ1-1; no reliable D call. Trimming pared 7 bases from V and 4 bases from J, leaving 13 bases between. This CDR3 comprises 13 residues. CDR3 nucleotides: TGTGCCAGCACCACAATCAAAGGCACTGAAGCTTTCTTT. Its protein is CASTTIKGTEAFF.

Concerning this clonotype: A read error may be the cause here, since a much bigger clone is one base away. This rearrangement joins TRBV6-1 to TRBJ1-4; tentative D call: TRBD1 (5 bases). The V end was cut by 4 bases, the J end by 0 bases, with 9 bases between. Germline V gene data show CDR1 as MNHNS and CDR2 as SASEGT. CDR3 size: 15 residues. CDR3 loop: CASSAGGATNEKLFF. In DNA, the CDR3 is TGTGCCAGCAGTGCGGGGGGGGCAACTAATGAAAAACTGTTTTTT.

This clonotype was detected ten times or more. The chain combines TRBV2 with TRBJ1-5, with 7 bases aligning to TRBD1. This CDR3 spans 17 amino acids. Germline CDR1 SNHLY, CDR2 FYNNEI. V gave up 3 bases and J gave up 5 bases; unmatched junction bases: 13. CDR3 DNA: TGTGCCAGCAGTGACCCAGGGGGATGGAAGTGGGATCAGCCCCAGCATTTT. Its translation is CASSDPGGWKWDQPQHF.

This chain connects TRBV20-1 to TRBJ2-1; 11 nucleotides match TRBD2. Germline V gene lookup returns CDR1 DFQATT and CDR2 SNEGSKA (reference sequence). This CDR3 contains 16 residues. V lost 1 base, J lost 4 bases, and 6 bases stayed unmatched. The CDR3: CSARGASGGRYNEQFF. For the CDR3, the DNA is TGCAGTGCTAGAGGGGCTAGCGGGGGGAGGTACAATGAGCAGTTCTTC.